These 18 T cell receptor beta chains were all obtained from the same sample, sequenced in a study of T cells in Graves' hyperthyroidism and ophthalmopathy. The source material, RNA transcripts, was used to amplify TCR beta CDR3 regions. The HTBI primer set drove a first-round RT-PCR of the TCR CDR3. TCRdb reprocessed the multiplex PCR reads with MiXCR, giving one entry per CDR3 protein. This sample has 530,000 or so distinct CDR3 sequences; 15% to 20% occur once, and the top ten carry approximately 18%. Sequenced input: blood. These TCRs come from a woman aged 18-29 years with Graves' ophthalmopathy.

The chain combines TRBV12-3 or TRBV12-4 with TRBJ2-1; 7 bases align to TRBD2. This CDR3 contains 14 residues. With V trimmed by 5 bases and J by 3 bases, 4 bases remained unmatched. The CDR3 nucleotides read TGTGCCAGCAGTAATAAGCGGGGCTACAATGAGCAGTTCTTC. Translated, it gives CASSNKRGYNEQFF.

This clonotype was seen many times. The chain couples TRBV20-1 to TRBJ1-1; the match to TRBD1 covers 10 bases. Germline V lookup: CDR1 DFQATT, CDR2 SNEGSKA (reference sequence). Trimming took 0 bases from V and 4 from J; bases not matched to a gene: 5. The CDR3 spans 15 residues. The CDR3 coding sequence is TGCAGTGCTAGAGATCCGGACAGGGGGACCACTGAAGCTTTCTTT. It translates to CSARDPDRGTTEAFF.

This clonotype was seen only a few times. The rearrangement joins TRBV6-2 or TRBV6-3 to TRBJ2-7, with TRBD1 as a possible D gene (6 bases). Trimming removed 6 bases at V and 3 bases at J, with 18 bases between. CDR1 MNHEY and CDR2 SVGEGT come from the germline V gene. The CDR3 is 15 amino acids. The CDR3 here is CASRNGQIRGYEQYF. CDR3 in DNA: TGTGCCAGCAGGAATGGACAGATCCGTGGCTACGAGCAGTACTTC.

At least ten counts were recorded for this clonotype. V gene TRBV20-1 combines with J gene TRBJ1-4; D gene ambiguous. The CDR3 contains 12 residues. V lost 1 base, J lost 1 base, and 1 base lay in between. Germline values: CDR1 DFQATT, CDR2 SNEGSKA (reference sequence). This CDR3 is CSARGTNEKLFF. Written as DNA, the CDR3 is TGCAGTGCTAGAGGAACTAATGAAAAACTGTTTTTT.

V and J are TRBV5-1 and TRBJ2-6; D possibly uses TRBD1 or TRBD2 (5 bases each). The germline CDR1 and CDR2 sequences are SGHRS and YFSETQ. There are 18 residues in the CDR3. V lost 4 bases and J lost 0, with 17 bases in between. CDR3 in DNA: TGCGCCAGCAGCCGGGATGCAAATAGGGGCTCTGGGGCCAACGTCCTGACTTTC. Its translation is CASSRDANRGSGANVLTF.

DNA for the CDR3: TGTGCCAGCAGCTTAGAAGGGACAGGGAGTTTCCAAGAGACCCAGTACTTC. This translates into CASSLEGTGSFQETQYF. The gene calls are TRBV13 and TRBJ2-5; 9 bases map to TRBD1. Per the germline V gene, CDR1 is PRHDT and CDR2 is FYEKMQ (reference sequence). V dropped 1 base and J dropped 1; count of bases not matched to a gene: 7. This CDR3 comprises 17 residues.

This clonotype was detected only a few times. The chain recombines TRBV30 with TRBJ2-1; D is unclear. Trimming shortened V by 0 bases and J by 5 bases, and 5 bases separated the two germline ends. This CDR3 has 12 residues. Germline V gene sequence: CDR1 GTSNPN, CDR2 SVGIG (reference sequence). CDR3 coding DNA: TGTGCCTGGAGTGTAAACGACAATGAGCAGTTCTTC. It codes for CAWSVNDNEQFF.

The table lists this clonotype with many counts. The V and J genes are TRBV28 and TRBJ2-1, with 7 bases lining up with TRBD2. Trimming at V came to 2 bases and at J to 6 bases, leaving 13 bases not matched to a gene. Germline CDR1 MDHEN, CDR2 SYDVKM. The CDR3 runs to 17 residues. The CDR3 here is CASSLASGVYRGNEQFF. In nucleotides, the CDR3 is TGTGCCAGCAGTTTAGCAAGCGGGGTGTACCGTGGCAATGAGCAGTTCTTC.

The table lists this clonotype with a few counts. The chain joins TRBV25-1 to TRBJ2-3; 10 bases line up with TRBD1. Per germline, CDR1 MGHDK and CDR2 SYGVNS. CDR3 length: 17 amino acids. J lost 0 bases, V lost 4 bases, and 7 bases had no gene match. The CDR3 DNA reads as TGTGCCAGCAGTGGGACAGGGGGTCGGGGTAGCACAGATACGCAGTATTTT. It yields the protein CASSGTGGRGSTDTQYF.

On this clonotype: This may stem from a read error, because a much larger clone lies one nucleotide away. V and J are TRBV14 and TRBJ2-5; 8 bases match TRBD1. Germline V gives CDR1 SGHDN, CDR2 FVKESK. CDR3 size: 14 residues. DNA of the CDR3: TGTGCCAGCACCCAAGCAGGGGGCGTGGAGACCCAGTACTTC. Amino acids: CASTQAGGVETQYF. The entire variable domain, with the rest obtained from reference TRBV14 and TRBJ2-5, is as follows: EAGVTQFPSHSVIEKGQTVTLRCDPISGHDNLYWYRRVMGKEIKFLLHFVKESKQDESGMPNNRFLAERTGGTYSTLKVQPAELEDSGVYFCASTQAGGVETQYFGPGTRLLVL.

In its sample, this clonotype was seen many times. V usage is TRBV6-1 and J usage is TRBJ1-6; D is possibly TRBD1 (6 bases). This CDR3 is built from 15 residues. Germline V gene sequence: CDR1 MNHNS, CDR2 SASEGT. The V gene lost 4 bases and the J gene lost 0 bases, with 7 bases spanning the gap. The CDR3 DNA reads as TGTGCCAGCAGTGGACAGGTCTCCTATAATTCACCCCTCCACTTT. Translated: CASSGQVSYNSPLHF.

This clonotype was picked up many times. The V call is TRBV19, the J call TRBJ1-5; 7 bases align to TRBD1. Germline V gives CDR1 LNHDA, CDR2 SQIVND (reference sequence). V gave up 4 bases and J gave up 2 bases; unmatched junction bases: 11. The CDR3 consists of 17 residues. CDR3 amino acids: CASSTPRQGGGNQPQHF. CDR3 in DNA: TGTGCCAGTAGTACCCCTCGACAGGGAGGGGGCAATCAGCCCCAGCATTTT.

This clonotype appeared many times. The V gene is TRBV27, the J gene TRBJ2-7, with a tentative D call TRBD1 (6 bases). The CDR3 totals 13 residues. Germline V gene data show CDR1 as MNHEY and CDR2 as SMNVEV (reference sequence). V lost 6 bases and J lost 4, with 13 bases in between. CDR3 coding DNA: TGTGCCAGCAGGGGGGCCGAAGGTTACGAGCAGTACTTC. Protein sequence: CASRGAEGYEQYF.

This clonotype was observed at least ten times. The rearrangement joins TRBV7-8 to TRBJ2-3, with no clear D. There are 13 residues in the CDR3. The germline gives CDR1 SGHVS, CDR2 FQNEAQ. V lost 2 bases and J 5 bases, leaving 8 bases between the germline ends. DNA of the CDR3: TGTGCCAGCAGCTTACTATCCCAAGATACGCAGTATTTT. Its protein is CASSLLSQDTQYF.

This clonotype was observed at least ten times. The CDR3 DNA follows: TGTGCCAGCTCACCACAGAGGGACCTGGACGAGCAGTACTTC. Translated, it gives CASSPQRDLDEQYF. This chain joins TRBV18 and TRBJ2-7, with D possibly called TRBD1 or TRBD2 (5 bases each). The ends were cut back, 1 base at V and 5 bases at J, with 12 bases in the middle. This CDR3 comprises 14 residues. The germline CDR1 and CDR2 sequences are KGHSH and LQKENI.

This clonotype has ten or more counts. The CDR3 DNA sequence: TGCAGTGCTAGAGATCAGGGAACTAGCGGGAACCTGGGGGAGACCCAGTACTTC. As protein: CSARDQGTSGNLGETQYF. The rearrangement links TRBV20-1 to TRBJ2-5; 10 nucleotides agree with TRBD2. Germline-derived CDR1 and CDR2 are DFQATT and SNEGSKA (reference sequence). The CDR3 has 18 amino acids. V shed 0 bases, J shed 5 bases, and the junction held 15 bases outside the gene matches.

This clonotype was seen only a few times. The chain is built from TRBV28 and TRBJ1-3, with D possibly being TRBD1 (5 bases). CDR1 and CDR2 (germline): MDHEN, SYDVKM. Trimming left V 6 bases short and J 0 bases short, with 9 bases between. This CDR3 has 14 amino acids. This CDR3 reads CASSKDNSGNTIYF. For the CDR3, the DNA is TGTGCCAGCAGCAAGGACAACTCTGGAAACACCATATATTTT.

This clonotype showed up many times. The CDR3: CASSPEAGGTDTQYF. For the CDR3, the DNA is TGTGCCAGCTCACCTGAAGCGGGAGGCACAGATACGCAGTATTTT. The rearrangement joins TRBV18 to TRBJ2-3; TRBD2 aligns across 8 bases. This CDR3 comprises 15 residues. Unmatched junction bases numbered 3, after V lost 3 bases and J lost 1 base. The germline V gene has CDR1 KGHSH and CDR2 LQKENI.